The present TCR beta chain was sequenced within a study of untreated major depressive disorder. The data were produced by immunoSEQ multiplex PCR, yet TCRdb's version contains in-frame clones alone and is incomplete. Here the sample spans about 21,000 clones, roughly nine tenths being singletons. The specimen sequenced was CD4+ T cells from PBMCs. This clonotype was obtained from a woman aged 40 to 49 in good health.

CDR3 bases: TGTGCCACCAGCGGTCGACAGGGGCCCTTGAAGCAGTACTTC. This gives the protein CATSGRQGPLKQYF. The rearrangement joins TRBV15 to TRBJ2-7; TRBD1 matches 8 bases. The CDR3 runs to 14 residues. Germline CDR1 and CDR2: LNHNV and YYDKDF (reference sequence). V was pared by 5 bases and J by 8 bases, with 11 bases of the junction left unmatched.